The 3 T cell receptor beta chains presented below share a single source sample, sequenced in a study of blood T cell repertoires in COVID-19. Method: immunoSEQ multiplex PCR; TCRdb's copy keeps in-frame clones and lacks some. Seen here are more than 9,000 clones, roughly 80% observed once, and the top ten hold 3% to 4.5%. Sample: peripheral blood. Receptors originate from a woman aged 55-69 years with acute or convalescent COVID-19.

The gene calls are TRBV30 and TRBJ1-6; TRBD1 agrees at 7 bases. This CDR3 is 12 amino acids long. V shed 7 bases, J shed 7 bases, and the junction held 4 bases outside the gene matches. Germline CDR1 reads GTSNPN; CDR2 reads SVGIG (reference sequence). CDR3 region: CALQGLNSPLHF. The CDR3 bases are TGTGCCTTACAGGGGCTCAATTCACCCCTCCACTTT.

V gene TRBV7-9 combines with J gene TRBJ1-2; possibly TRBD1 for D (6 bases). This CDR3 spans 14 amino acids. V was shortened by 5 bases and J by 3 bases, with 13 bases between the two germline ends. CDR1 and CDR2 from the germline V gene are SEHNR and FQNEAQ (reference sequence). CDR3 DNA: TGTGCCAGCAGCCTGGACAGTCTCTACTATGGCTACACCTTC. Its protein product is CASSLDSLYYGYTF.

This chain connects TRBV29-1 to TRBJ2-3; 9 positions agree with TRBD1. This CDR3 region has 14 residues. From germline, CDR1 is SQVTM and CDR2 ANQGSEA. Trimming removed 8 bases from V and 2 bases from J; junction bases left unmatched: 8. CDR3 amino acids: CSCAGTGLTDTQYF. CDR3 nucleotides: TGCAGCTGTGCCGGGACAGGGCTCACAGATACGCAGTATTTT.